These 3 T cell receptor beta chains came from one sample sequenced in a study of T cell repertoires in cytomegalovirus infection. Antigens for these TCRs are unknown. TCRdb itself ran the reads through MiXCR, one entry per CDR3 protein. Here the sample spans under 30,000 distinct CDR3 sequences, approximately 24% being singletons. Source: CD8+ T cells from cultured PBMCs, taken from culture after CMV antigen stimulation. These receptors were taken from a human donor in good health (CMV status not recorded). Some clones in this sample may be carry-over from other donors' samples.

The DNA for the CDR3 is TGTGCCAGCAGTTTATCGAGGGCCCACGAGCAGTACTTC. Protein product: CASSLSRAHEQYF. This chain uses TRBV27 with TRBJ2-7, with a weak D call TRBD2 (5 bases). From germline, CDR1 is MNHEY and CDR2 SMNVEV (reference sequence). Deletions cut 0 bases from V and 5 bases from J, with 8 bases between. The CDR3 runs to 13 residues.

There are a few counts of this clonotype. This chain uses TRBV29-1 with TRBJ2-3, with D unresolved. Germline CDR1 SQVTM, CDR2 ANQGSEA. The germline V and J ends were trimmed by 3 bases and 2 bases, with 9 bases remaining between them. The CDR3 length is 13 residues. The CDR3: CSVDWGFTDTQYF. Here the CDR3 DNA reads TGCAGCGTTGATTGGGGATTCACAGATACGCAGTATTTT.

DNA for the CDR3: TGTGCCAGCAGTTACGTCTTTGTGAGTTCCTCCTACAATGAGCAGTTCTTC. It specifies CASSYVFVSSSYNEQFF. The chain employs TRBV6-2 or TRBV6-3 and TRBJ2-1; D gene uncertain. This CDR3 is built from 17 residues. Deletions cut 2 bases from V and 0 bases from J, with 14 bases between. Per germline, CDR1 MNHEY and CDR2 SVGEGT.